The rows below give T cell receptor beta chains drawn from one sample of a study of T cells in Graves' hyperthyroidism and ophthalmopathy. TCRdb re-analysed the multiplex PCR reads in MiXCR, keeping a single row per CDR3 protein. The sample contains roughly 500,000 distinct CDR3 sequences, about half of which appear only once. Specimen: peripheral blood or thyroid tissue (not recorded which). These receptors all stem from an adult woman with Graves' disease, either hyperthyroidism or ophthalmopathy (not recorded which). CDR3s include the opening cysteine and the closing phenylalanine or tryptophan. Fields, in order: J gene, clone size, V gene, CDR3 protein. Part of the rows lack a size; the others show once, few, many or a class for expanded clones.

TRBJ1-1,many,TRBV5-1,CASSPDRGNTEAFF
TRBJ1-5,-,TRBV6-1,CAARGGMNQPQHF
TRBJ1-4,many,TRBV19,CASSPRGARTNEKLFF
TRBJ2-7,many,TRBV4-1,CASSQDFGMLIEQYF
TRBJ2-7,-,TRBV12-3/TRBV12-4,CASSYRRGSYEQYF
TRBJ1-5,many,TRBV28,CASTPPGYSNQPQHF
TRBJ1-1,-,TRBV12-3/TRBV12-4,CVSSYRGGNTETFF
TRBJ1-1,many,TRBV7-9,CASSSPPGLQNTEAFF
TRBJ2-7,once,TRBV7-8,CASSQPRGAEQYF
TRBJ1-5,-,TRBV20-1,CSAVDVSNQPQHF
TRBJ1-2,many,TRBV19,CASSIIQGANYGYTF
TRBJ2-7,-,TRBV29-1,CSVYRGYEQYF
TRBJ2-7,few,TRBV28,CASGTSGSSHEQYF
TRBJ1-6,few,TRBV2,CASSQGPSYNSPLHF
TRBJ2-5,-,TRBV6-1,CASSEAVGWEETQYF
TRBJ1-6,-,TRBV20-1,CSAYRPGQNISPLHF
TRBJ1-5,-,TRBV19,CASWEANNQPQHF
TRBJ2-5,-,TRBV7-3,CASSLGVYRRERREETQYF
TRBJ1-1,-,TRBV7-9,CASSLASSPEAFF
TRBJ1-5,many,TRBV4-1,CASSQGVGVVRSNQPQHF
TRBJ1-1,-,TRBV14,CAGSQAGDEAFF
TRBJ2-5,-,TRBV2,CASSDGVFSNQPQYF
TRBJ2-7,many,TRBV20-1,CSYTGQESYEQYF
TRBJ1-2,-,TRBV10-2,CASNPGQGPSGYTF
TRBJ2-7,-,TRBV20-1,CSAREDNFGYEQYF
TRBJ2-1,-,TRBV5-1,CASSKDSSGYEQFF
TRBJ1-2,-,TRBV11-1,CASSSRVTVRGGDGYTF